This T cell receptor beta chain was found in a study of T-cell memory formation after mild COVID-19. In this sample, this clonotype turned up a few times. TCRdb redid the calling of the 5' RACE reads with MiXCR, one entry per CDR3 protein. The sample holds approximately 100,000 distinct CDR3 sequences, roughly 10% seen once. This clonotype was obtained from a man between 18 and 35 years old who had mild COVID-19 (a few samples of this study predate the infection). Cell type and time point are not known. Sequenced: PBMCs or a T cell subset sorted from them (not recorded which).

CDR3 sequence reads: CASSLPSGRREQYV. The CDR3, as DNA: TGTGCCAGCTCTCTCCCGTCCGGGCGGAGGGAGCAGTACGTC. V gene TRBV7-2 combines with J gene TRBJ2-7, with a weak D call TRBD2 (5 bases). The V end was cut by 8 bases, the J end by 7 bases, with 21 bases between. CDR1 and CDR2 from the germline V gene are SGHTA and FQGNSA. This CDR3 spans 14 amino acids.